This TCR beta chain was found in a study of blood T cell repertoires in COVID-19. With 3 bases removed from V and 2 bases from J, the gap between germline ends came to 11 bases. The CDR3 length is 15 residues. The germline gives CDR1 ENHRY, CDR2 SYGVKD. In the original analysis: Reference gene primers were amplified, and this amplification served to estimate nucleated cell counts. Libraries were prepared by immunoSEQ multiplex PCR; TCRdb keeps only in-frame clonotypes and omits some of them. That table furnishes V, J and clone size, whereas the DNA furnished D and trimming. The data hold approximately 360,000 clones, with approximately 87% observed a single time.

The sequence was collected from a woman in her twenties or thirties with acute COVID-19. The chain employs TRBV10-3 and TRBJ1-5; a weak D match, TRBD1 (5 bases). The sample comprised PBMCs or T cells enriched from blood (not recorded which). The CDR3 region has the DNA TGTGCCATCAGTGACTTGGGGCTCGGCAATCAGCCCCAGCATTTT. Translation: CAISDLGLGNQPQHF.